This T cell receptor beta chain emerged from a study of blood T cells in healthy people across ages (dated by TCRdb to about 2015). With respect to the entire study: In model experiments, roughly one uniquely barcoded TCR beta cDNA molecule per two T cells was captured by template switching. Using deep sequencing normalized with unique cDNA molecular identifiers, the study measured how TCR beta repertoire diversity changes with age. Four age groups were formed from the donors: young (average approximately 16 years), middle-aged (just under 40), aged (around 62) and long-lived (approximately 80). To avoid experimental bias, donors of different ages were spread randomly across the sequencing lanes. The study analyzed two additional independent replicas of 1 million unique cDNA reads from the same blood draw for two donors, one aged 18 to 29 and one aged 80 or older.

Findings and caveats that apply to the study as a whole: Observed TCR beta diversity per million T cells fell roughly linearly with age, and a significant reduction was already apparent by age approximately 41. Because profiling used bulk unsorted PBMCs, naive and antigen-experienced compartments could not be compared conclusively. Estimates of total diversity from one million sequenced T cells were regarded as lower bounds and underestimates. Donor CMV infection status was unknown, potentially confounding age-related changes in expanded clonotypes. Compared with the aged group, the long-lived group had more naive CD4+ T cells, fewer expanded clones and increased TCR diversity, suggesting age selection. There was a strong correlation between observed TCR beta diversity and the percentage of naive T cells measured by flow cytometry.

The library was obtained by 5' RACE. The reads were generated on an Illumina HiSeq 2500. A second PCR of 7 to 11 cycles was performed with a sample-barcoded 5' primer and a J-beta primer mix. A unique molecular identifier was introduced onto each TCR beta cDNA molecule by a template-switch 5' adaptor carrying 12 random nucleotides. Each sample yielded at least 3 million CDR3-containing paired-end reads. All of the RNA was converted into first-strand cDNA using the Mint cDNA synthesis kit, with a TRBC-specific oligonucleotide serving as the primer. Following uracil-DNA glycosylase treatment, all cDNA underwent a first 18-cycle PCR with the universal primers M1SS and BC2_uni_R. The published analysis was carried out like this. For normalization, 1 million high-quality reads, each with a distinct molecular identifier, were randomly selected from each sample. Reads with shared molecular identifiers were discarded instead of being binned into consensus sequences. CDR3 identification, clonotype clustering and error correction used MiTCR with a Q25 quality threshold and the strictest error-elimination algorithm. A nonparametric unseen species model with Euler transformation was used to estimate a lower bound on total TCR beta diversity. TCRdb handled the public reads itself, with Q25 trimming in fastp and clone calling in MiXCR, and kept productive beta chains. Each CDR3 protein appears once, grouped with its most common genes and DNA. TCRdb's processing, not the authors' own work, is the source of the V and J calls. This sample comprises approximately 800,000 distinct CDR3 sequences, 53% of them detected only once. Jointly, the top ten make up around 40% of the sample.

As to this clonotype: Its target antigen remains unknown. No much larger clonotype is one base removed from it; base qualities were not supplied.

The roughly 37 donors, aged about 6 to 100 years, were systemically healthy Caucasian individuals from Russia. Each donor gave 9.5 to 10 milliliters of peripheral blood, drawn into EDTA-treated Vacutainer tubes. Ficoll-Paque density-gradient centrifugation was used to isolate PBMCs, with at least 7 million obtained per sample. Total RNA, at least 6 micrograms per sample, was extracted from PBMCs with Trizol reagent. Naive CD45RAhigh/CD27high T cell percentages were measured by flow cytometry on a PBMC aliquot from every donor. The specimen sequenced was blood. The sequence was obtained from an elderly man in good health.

The CDR3 protein sequence reads: CASSWAAPPNQPQHF. The DNA is as follows: TGTGCCAGCAGTTGGGCAGCCCCCCCCAATCAGCCCCAGCATTTT. The chain employs TRBV6-5 and TRBJ1-5; no D segment can be confidently identified. V drops 4 bases and J drops 3 bases, leaving 13 bases in between. Including cysteine and phenylalanine, the CDR3 has 15 amino acids. Left in the record is the CDR3 DNA by itself, 45 bases read in frame from the first base. Per the germline V gene, MNHEY is the CDR1 and SVGAGI is the CDR2.